This T cell receptor beta chain originates from a study of early T cells in non-severe SARS-CoV-2 infection. Whole-study context: Chains were not paired, and sequencing was done on bulk RNA from unsorted whole blood. Study-level findings and limits: Private and CD4 specificities were missed by VDJdb matching, skewed to anti-spike CD8.

In this sample, this clonotype turned up a few times. Antigen unknown. The protocol attached unique molecular identifiers to individual cDNA molecules. TCRdb reprocessed the 5' RACE reads with MiXCR, giving one entry per CDR3 protein. The sample lists roughly 54,000 distinct CDR3 sequences, 5.6% occurring once. This clonotype originated in an adult who was a healthcare worker with PCR-confirmed SARS-CoV-2 infection or an uninfected control (not recorded which). Material: whole blood.

CDR3 DNA sequence: TGTGCCAGCAGCCCGGGACAGTATCAGCCCCAGCATTTT. It is translated as CASSPGQYQPQHF. This chain joins TRBV9 and TRBJ1-5; 7 bases fit TRBD1. V was pared by 4 bases and J by 5 bases, with 3 bases of the junction left unmatched. The length of the CDR3 is 13 residues. Germline CDR1 is SGDLS and CDR2 is YYNGEE.